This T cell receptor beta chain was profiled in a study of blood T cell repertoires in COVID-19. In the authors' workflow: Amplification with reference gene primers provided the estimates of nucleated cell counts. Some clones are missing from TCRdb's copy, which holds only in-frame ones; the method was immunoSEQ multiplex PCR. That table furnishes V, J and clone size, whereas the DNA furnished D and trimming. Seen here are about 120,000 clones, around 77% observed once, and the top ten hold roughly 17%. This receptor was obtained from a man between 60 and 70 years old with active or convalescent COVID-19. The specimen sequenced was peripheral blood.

CDR3: CSVESTDTQYF. The CDR3 DNA follows: TGCAGCGTCGAGAGCACAGATACGCAGTATTTT. This chain uses TRBV29-1 with TRBJ2-3, with D unresolved. The germline gives CDR1 SQVTM, CDR2 ANQGSEA. Trimming stripped 6 bases from V and 0 bases from J, with 4 bases between. The CDR3 covers 11 residues.